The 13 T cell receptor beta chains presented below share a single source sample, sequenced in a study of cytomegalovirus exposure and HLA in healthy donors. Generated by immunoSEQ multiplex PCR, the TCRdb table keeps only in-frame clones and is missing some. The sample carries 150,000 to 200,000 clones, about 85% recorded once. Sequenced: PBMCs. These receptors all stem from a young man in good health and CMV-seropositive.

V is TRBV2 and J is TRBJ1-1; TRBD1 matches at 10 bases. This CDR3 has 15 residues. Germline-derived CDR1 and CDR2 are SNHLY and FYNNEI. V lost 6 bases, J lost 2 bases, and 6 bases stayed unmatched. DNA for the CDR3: TGTGCCAGCAGGGAGGGACAGGGGTTAAACACTGAAGCTTTCTTT. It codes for CASREGQGLNTEAFF.

CDR3 bases: TGTGCCAGCAGTCACCGACTCAGTAGAGGCCGCAAAGAGGGGCAGTACTTC. As protein: CASSHRLSRGRKEGQYF. The V call is TRBV28, the J call TRBJ2-7; a possible D gene is TRBD2 (5 bases). The germline gives CDR1 MDHEN, CDR2 SYDVKM. The CDR3 consists of 17 residues. V was pared by 5 bases and J by 9 bases, with 29 bases between.

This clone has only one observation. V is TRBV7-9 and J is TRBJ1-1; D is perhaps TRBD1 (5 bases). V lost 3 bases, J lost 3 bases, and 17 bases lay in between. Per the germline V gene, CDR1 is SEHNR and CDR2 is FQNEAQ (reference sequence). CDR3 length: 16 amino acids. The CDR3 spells CASSLSAQGGYTEAFF. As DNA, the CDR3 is TGTGCCAGCAGCTTGAGTGCCCAGGGAGGGTACACTGAAGCTTTCTTT.

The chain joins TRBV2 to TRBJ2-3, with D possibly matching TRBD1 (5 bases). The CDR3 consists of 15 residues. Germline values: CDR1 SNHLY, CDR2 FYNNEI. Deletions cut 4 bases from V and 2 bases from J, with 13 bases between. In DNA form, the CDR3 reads TGTGCCAGCAGTGCCCCAGGGCCAGTCACAGATACGCAGTATTTT. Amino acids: CASSAPGPVTDTQYF. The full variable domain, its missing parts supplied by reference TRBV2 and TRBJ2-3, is EPEVTQTPSHQVTQMGQEVILRCVPISNHLYFYWYRQILGQKVEFLVSFYNNEISEKSEIFDDQFSVERPDGSNFTLKIRSTKLEDSAMYFCASSAPGPVTDTQYFGPGTRLTVL.

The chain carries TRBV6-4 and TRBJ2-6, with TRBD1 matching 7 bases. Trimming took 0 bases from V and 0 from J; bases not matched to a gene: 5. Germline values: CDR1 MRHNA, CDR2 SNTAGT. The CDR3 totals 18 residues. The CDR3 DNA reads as TGTGCCAGCAGTGACTCGGGACAGTATCTCTCTGGGGCCAACGTCCTGACTTTC. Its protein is CASSDSGQYLSGANVLTF.

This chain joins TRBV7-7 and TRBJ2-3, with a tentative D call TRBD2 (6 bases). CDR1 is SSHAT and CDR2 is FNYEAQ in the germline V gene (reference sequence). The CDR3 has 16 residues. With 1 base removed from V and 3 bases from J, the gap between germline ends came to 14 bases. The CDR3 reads CASSLEGREVTDTQYF. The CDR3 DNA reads TGTGCCAGCAGCTTAGAAGGCAGGGAGGTGACAGATACGCAGTATTTT.

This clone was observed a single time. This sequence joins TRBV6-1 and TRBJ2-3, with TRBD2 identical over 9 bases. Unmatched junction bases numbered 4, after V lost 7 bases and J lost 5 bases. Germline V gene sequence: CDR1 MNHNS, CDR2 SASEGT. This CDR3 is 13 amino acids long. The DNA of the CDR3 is TGTGCCAGCAAGAGGACTAGCGAAGATACGCAGTATTTT. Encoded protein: CASKRTSEDTQYF.

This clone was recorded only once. CDR3 in DNA: TGTGCCAGCAGCGGGACAGGTCAATTGAACACTGAAGCTTTCTTT. It is translated as CASSGTGQLNTEAFF. This sequence joins TRBV9 and TRBJ1-1, with TRBD1 matching 7 bases. Germline assignment: CDR1 SGDLS and CDR2 YYNGEE. This CDR3 has 15 amino acids. J was trimmed by 0 bases and V by 3 bases; bases with no gene match: 5.

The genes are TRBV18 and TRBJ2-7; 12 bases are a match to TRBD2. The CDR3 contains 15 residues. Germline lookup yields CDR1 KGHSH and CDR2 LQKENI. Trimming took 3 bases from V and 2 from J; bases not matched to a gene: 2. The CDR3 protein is CASSPGLAGPYEQYF. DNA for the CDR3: TGTGCCAGCTCACCCGGACTAGCGGGGCCCTACGAGCAGTACTTC.

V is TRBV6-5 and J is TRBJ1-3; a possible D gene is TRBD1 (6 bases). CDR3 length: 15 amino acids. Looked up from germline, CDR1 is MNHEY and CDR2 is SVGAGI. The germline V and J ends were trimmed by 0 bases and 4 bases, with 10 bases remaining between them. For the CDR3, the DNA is TGTGCCAGCAGTTACTCGGGGGCGAGGGGAAACACCATATATTTT. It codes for CASSYSGARGNTIYF.

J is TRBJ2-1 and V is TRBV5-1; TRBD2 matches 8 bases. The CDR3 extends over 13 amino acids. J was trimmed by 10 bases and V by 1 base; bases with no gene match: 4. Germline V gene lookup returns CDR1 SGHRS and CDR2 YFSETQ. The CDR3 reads CASSLLLAEEQFF. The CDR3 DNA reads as TGCGCCAGCAGCTTGCTACTAGCGGAAGAGCAGTTCTTC.

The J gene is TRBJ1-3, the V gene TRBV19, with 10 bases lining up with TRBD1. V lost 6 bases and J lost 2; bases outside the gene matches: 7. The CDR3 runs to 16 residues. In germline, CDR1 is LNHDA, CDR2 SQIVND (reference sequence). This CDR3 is CASRRQGARAGNTIYF. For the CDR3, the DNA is TGTGCCAGTAGGAGACAGGGGGCAAGAGCTGGAAACACCATATATTTT.

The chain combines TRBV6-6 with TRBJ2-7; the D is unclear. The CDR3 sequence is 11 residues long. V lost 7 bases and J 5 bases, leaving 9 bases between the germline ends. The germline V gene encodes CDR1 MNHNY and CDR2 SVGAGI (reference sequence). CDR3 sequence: CASTLYDEQYF. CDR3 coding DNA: TGTGCCAGCACGCTCTACGACGAGCAGTACTTC.